The clone carrying this T cell receptor beta chain was detected many times. What it binds is unknown. These data are taken from a study of Graves' ophthalmopathy and Graves' hyperthyroidism. Broader study findings: In blood appeared most of the expanded thyroid clonotypes whose frequency exceeded 0.001.

The V end was cut by 6 bases, the J end by 1 base, with 22 bases between. The CDR3 length is 17 residues. Hyperthyroidism showing no ophthalmopathy within 18 months of follow-up was stable. Other autoimmune diseases, uncontrolled infections, pregnancy or lactation led to the exclusion of patients. Amplification from RNA transcripts yielded the TCR beta CDR3 regions. HTBI primers served in a first-round RT-PCR, which a second-round multiplex PCR followed. TCRdb fed the multiplex PCR reads into MiXCR, producing one record per CDR3 protein. Seen here are 600,000 to 650,000 distinct CDR3 sequences, 22% observed once, and the top ten hold around 6.5%.

The sequence was collected from a young woman with stable Graves' hyperthyroidism. Some clones in this sample may be carry-over from other donors' samples. The sample comprised peripheral blood. This chain uses TRBV12-3 or TRBV12-4 with TRBJ2-7, with D tentatively TRBD1 (6 bases). DNA for the CDR3: TGTGCCAGCAGCCCGGACCCACAGGGCTGGGGTTCCTACGAGCAGTACTTC. Amino acids: CASSPDPQGWGSYEQYF.